The 12 T cell receptor beta chains reported below all come from one sample, sequenced in a study of OX40 agonist ivuxolimab in advanced cancers. The assay was immunoSEQ multiplex PCR, and TCRdb's table has in-frame clones only and misses some. Here the sample spans approximately 15,000 clones, more than 70% being singletons. The sample consisted of CD4+ or CD8+ T cells sorted from blood, taken in a trial of the OX40 agonist ivuxolimab. These TCRs come from an adult with an advanced solid tumor such as melanoma, head and neck, liver or kidney cancer.

This clone was seen only once. The chain employs TRBV7-2 and TRBJ1-2, with D hard to call. The CDR3 runs to 14 residues. Deletions cut 5 bases from V and 4 bases from J, with 14 bases between. CDR1 SGHTA and CDR2 FQGNSA come from the germline V gene. DNA of the CDR3: TGTGCCAGCAGCCCCGGACCCCTCGGCTATGGCTACACCTTC. This gives the protein CASSPGPLGYGYTF. Combining the CDR3 with reference TRBV7-2 and TRBJ1-2 gives the whole variable domain GAGVSQSPSNKVTEKGKDVELRCDPISGHTALYWYRQSLGQGLEFLIYFQGNSAPDKSGLPSDRFSAERTGGSVSTLTIQRTQQEDSAVYLCASSPGPLGYGYTFGSGTRLTVV.

The J gene is TRBJ1-2, the V gene TRBV7-2; 10 nucleotides agree with TRBD1. The CDR3 is made up of 15 amino acids. CDR1 and CDR2 (germline): SGHTA, FQGNSA. Germline trimming cut 5 bases from V and 7 bases from J; bases unmatched to any gene: 10. Written as DNA, the CDR3 is TGTGCCAGCAGCCGCCGGGACAGGGGAAGTGGTGGCTACACCTTC. Translated: CASSRRDRGSGGYTF.

The chain combines TRBV11-2 with TRBJ1-1; a possible D gene is TRBD1 (6 bases). The germline V gene has CDR1 SGHAT and CDR2 FQNNGV. Trimming pared 1 base from V and 7 bases from J, leaving 13 bases between. This CDR3 is 14 amino acids long. For the CDR3, the DNA is TGTGCCAGCAGCTTAGCCGGGGGCGACCGTGAAGCTTTCTTT. It specifies CASSLAGGDREAFF.

This sequence joins TRBV15 and TRBJ2-4; D is perhaps TRBD1 or TRBD2 (7 bases each). The CDR3 spans 14 residues. V shed 0 bases and J shed 12 bases, with 15 bases lying between them. CDR1 and CDR2 from the germline V gene are LNHNV and YYDKDF (reference sequence). Written as DNA, the CDR3 is TGTGCCACCAGCAGAGATAGGGCAGGGGGGGCTCAGTACTTC. Translated: CATSRDRAGGAQYF. Using reference TRBV15 and TRBJ2-4 for the parts outside the CDR3, the full variable domain is DAMVIQNPRYQVTQFGKPVTLSCSQTLNHNVMYWYQQKSSQAPKLLFHYYDKDFNNEADTPDNFQSRRPNTSFCFLDIRSPGLGDTAMYLCATSRDRAGGAQYFGAGTRLSVL.

The chain combines TRBV30 with TRBJ1-5; D is undetermined. The CDR3 totals 13 residues. Germline-derived CDR1 and CDR2 are GTSNPN and SVGIG (reference sequence). V shed 1 base and J shed 5 bases, with 9 bases lying between them. This CDR3 reads CAWSGTTDQPQHF. CDR3 nucleotides: TGTGCCTGGAGTGGGACGACCGATCAGCCCCAGCATTTT.

This chain joins TRBV29-1 and TRBJ2-5, with D tentatively TRBD1 (6 bases). This CDR3 comprises 14 residues. Trimming removed 7 bases at V and 5 bases at J, with 20 bases between. CDR1 is SQVTM, CDR2 ANQGSEA, per germline. The CDR3 region is CSAHPFPRGETQYF. In nucleotides, the CDR3 is TGCAGCGCACACCCATTCCCGAGGGGGGAGACCCAGTACTTC.

This chain uses TRBV30 with TRBJ1-5; 11 bases fit TRBD1. The CDR3 is 14 residues long. CDR1 is GTSNPN and CDR2 is SVGIG in the germline V gene (reference sequence). J lost 5 bases, V lost 7 bases, and 7 bases had no gene match. CDR3 sequence reads: CALTQGQGDQPQHF. DNA for the CDR3: TGTGCCTTGACCCAGGGACAGGGGGATCAGCCCCAGCATTTT.

The genes are TRBV18 and TRBJ2-1; 7 bases are shared with TRBD2. The CDR3 extends over 14 amino acids. After removal of 6 bases from V and 6 bases from J, the junction contained 8 bases not matched to a gene. Per the germline V gene, CDR1 is KGHSH and CDR2 is LQKENI. CDR3 coding DNA: TGTGCCAGCTCCCCCGGGACTACCGGCAATGAGCAGTTCTTC. It yields the protein CASSPGTTGNEQFF.

The chain employs TRBV7-9 and TRBJ2-3; 10 bases fit TRBD2. This CDR3 is built from 16 residues. Germline loops: CDR1 SEHNR, CDR2 FQNEAQ (reference sequence). V was pared by 6 bases and J by 4 bases, with 10 bases of the junction left unmatched. As DNA, the CDR3 is TGTGCCAGCAGACTAGGTGGGACTAGCGTGCCAGATACGCAGTATTTT. Its protein is CASRLGGTSVPDTQYF.

This clone appeared a single time. The chain combines TRBV5-1 with TRBJ2-7; 9 nucleotides align to TRBD1. Trimming took 5 bases from V and 5 from J; bases not matched to a gene: 8. The germline V gene encodes CDR1 SGHRS and CDR2 YFSETQ. This CDR3 spans 14 amino acids. The CDR3 region has the DNA TGCGCCAGCAGTTCCGGGACAGGGTTCCACGAGCAGTACTTC. This sequence encodes CASSSGTGFHEQYF.

Here the CDR3 DNA reads TGTGCCAGCAGTTCACCGGGACAGGGTGTCCATGAGCAGTTCTTC. Amino acids: CASSSPGQGVHEQFF. The chain links TRBV28 to TRBJ2-1; 9 bases align to TRBD1. V shed 4 bases, J shed 8 bases, and the junction held 9 bases outside the gene matches. From germline, CDR1 is MDHEN and CDR2 SYDVKM. The CDR3 is 15 amino acids.

The chain carries TRBV4-2 and TRBJ1-3; unclear D gene. Germline V gene sequence: CDR1 LGHNA, CDR2 YNFKEQ. CDR3 length: 11 residues. Between the trimmed V and J ends, which lost 7 bases and 4 bases, there was a span of 5 bases. Here the CDR3 DNA reads TGTGCCAGCACTCGGGGAAACACCATATATTTT. This translates into CASTRGNTIYF.